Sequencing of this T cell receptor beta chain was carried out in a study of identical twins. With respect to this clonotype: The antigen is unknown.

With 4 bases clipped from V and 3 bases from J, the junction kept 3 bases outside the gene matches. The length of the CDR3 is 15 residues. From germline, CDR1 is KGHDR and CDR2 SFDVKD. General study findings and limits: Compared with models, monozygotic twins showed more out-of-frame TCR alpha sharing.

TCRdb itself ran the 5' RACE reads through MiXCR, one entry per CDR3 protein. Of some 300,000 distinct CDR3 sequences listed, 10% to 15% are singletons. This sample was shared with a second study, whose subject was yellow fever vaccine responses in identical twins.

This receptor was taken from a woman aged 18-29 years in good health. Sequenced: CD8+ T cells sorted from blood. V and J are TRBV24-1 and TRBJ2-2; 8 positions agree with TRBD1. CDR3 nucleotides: TGTGCCACCAGTGAAAAGGACAGGGACACCGGGGAGCTGTTTTTT. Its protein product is CATSEKDRDTGELFF.